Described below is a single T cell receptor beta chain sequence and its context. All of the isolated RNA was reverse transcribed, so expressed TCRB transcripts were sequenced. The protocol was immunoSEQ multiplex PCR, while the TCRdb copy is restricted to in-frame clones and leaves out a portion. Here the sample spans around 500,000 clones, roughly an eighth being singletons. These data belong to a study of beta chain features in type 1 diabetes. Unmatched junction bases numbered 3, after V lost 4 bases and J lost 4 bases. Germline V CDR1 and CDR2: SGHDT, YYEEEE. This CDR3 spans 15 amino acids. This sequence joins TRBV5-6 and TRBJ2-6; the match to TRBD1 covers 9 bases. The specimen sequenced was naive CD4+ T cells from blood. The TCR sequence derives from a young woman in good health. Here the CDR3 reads CASSGTGSGANVLTF. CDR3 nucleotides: TGTGCCAGCAGCGGGACAGGGTCCGGGGCCAACGTCCTGACTTTC.